This paragraph reports one T cell receptor (beta chain). Its antigen is not yet known. The input lacks base qualities; no much larger clone sits a single base away. This specimen comes from a study of CD8+ T cells in alopecia areata (dated by TCRdb to between 2017 and 2018). In the study overall: The treated patients took part in an open-label pilot trial in which moderate-to-severe alopecia areata was treated with oral tofacitinib at 5 to 10 mg twice daily. immunoSEQ multiplex PCR using 35 Vbeta forward primers and 13 Jbeta reverse primers was used to amplify TCRbeta CDR3 regions. Biopsies were taken from tofacitinib-treated patients at baseline and at 4 and 24 weeks of treatment, and a later scalp biopsy was taken in several of the tofacitinib-treated patients. Scalp clonality was compared across normal scalp (n=4), patchy alopecia areata scalp (n=8), and alopecia totalis/universalis scalp (n=8). High-throughput TCRbeta sequencing was used to examine T cell clonal expansion in alopecia areata in both the C3H/HeJ mouse model and human patients. In humans, TCRbeta sequencing was performed on scalp tissue and on sorted CD4+ and CD8+ peripheral blood T cells from healthy controls and from patients with patchy or totalis/universalis alopecia areata. RNA came from the PAXgene miRNA kit for fixed scalp, the miRNeasy kit for PBMCs, and the RNeasy kit for mouse skin. Tofacitinib was given for 6 to 18 months, followed by 6 months of follow-up off drug to assess delayed response and recurrence. Overall results and qualifications from the work: Compared with mice, TCR sequences shared between patients were less clear, possibly partly because of HLA diversity across the patient population. Lesional scalp, especially in alopecia totalis/universalis, showed higher clonality and more expanded CD8+ clones than normal scalp, suggesting antigenic drive. Resident alphabeta T cells in normal human skin are also sequenced, complicating scalp TCR repertoire analysis, unlike mouse skin dominated by gammadelta T cells.

Spanning cysteine to phenylalanine, the CDR3 consists of 14 amino acids. Solely the CDR3 DNA is kept, with 42 bases framed from the first base. The germline V gene gives CDR1 as SGHAT and CDR2 as FQNNGV. V is clipped by 4 bases and J by 2 bases, and the sequence between their germline boundaries is 11 bases long. Library preparation employed the immunoSEQ multiplex PCR assay. RNA was extracted from all samples and reverse transcribed into cDNA as template for TCR sequencing. First-strand cDNA was synthesized with SuperScript III using a 2:1 mix of oligo-dT and random hexamers. A synthetic immune receptor repertoire was used to measure amplification bias, and any remaining bias was corrected computationally. The authors' analysis ran thus. Raw reads were preprocessed for error removal, and CDR3 was defined according to IMGT conventions as running from the conserved cysteine to phenylalanine. Clonality was computed as 1 minus the Shannon entropy, with the entropy normalized by log2 of the number of productive unique TCRs. Whether each scalp clone was CD4 or CD8 was inferred by checking scalp TCRbeta sequences against the CD4 and CD8 repertoires from sorted blood. TCRdb holds this immuneACCESS table with in-frame rearrangements only. Some clones are missing; in checked studies, unresolved V genes explain under half, and the rest has no known cause. That table gives V, J and clone size, and the DNA gave D and trimming. This sample has 110,000 to 150,000 clones in its table, and about three fifths of those were observed once. Roughly 6.7% of the sample rests with the top ten.

In the paper's terms, the time point label means: baseline before oral tofacitinib. From alopecia areata patients, peripheral blood was collected along with lesional scalp punch biopsies. PBMCs were separated by density centrifugation and stained for CD3, CD4 and CD8, after which CD4+ and CD8+ T cells were sorted on a FACSAria. The sequence is built from TRBV11-2 and TRBJ2-5, with the D gene not clear enough to name. The specimen was CD4+ T cells sorted from blood, collected at week 0. The receptor's source is a human donor with alopecia areata. The CDR3 amino acid sequence is: CASSSRRRQETQYF. In nucleotide form, the sequence is TGTGCCAGCAGCTCGCGTCGGCGGCAAGAGACCCAGTACTTC.